A selection of T cell receptor beta chains follows, all from one sample in a study of T-cell memory formation after mild COVID-19. In TCRdb, the 5' RACE reads were re-called with MiXCR into one record per CDR3 protein. The sample has 500,000 to 550,000 distinct CDR3 sequences, approximately 20% seen once. The sequencing input was PBMCs or a T cell subset sorted from them (not recorded which). The receptors derive from an adult woman who had mild COVID-19 (a few samples of this study predate the infection). Cell type and time point are not known. Both conserved end residues are part of each CDR3. The order of the fields is clone size, V gene, J gene, D gene, CDR3 protein, CDR3 DNA. The D gene is left open where the match is weak. Clone size is shown for a subset of rows, as once, few, many or a class of expanded clone.

few	TRBV7-9	TRBJ2-2	.	CASSYPKGRGHTGELFF	TGTGCCAGCAGTTATCCCAAGGGGCGAGGCCACACCGGGGAGCTGTTTTTT
.	TRBV5-6	TRBJ2-7	.	CASSFGRLDEQYF	TGTGCCAGCAGCTTTGGGCGACTAGACGAGCAGTACTTC
.	TRBV12-3/TRBV12-4	TRBJ2-7	TRBD1	CASSLPGQGVYEQYF	TGTGCCAGCAGTCTGCCGGGACAGGGCGTCTACGAGCAGTACTTC
.	TRBV29-1	TRBJ1-3	.	CSGTGDSRSGNTIYF	TGCAGCGGGACCGGAGACAGCCGCTCTGGAAACACCATATATTTT
.	TRBV24-1	TRBJ2-2	.	CATSDVSVTGELFF	TGTGCCACCAGTGATGTTAGCGTCACCGGGGAGCTGTTTTTT
.	TRBV16	TRBJ1-1	.	CASSQSTTGAEFF	TGTGCCAGCAGCCAATCCACAACGGGCGCTGAGTTCTTT
once	TRBV19	TRBJ2-2	.	CASSIEGRTLSGELFF	TGTGCCAGTAGTATAGAAGGACGGACTCTCAGCGGGGAGCTGTTTTTT
few	TRBV11-2	TRBJ2-1	.	CASSLDRGDEQFF	TGTGCCAGCAGCTTAGATAGGGGCGATGAGCAGTTCTTC
few	TRBV3-1	TRBJ2-7	.	CASRAGGGVDFYEQYF	TGTGCCAGCAGAGCTGGGGGCGGGGTGGATTTCTACGAGCAGTACTTC
.	TRBV5-1	TRBJ2-1	TRBD2	CASSWASGSNEQFF	TGCGCCAGCAGTTGGGCTAGCGGGAGCAATGAGCAGTTCTTC
few	TRBV29-1	TRBJ1-4	TRBD1	CSVTDRINEKLFF	TGCAGCGTCACGGACAGGATTAATGAAAAACTGTTTTTT
few	TRBV30	TRBJ2-7	.	CAWRQTPGVYEQYF	TGTGCCTGGAGGCAGACCCCAGGGGTCTACGAGCAGTACTTC
.	TRBV30	TRBJ2-3	TRBD2	CAWSHSGGDTQYF	TGTGCCTGGAGTCACTCGGGGGGAGATACGCAGTATTTT
.	TRBV24-1	TRBJ2-1	TRBD2	CATSDATSGSYNEQFF	TGTGCCACCAGTGATGCGACTAGCGGTAGTTACAATGAGCAGTTCTTC
few	TRBV7-7	TRBJ2-5	TRBD1	CASSSQGAETQYF	TGTGCCAGCAGCTCCCAGGGGGCCGAGACCCAGTACTTC
few	TRBV7-9	TRBJ1-2	.	CASSNRLIPFYGYTF	TGTGCCAGCAGCAACCGGCTTATCCCCTTCTATGGCTACACCTTC
once	TRBV3-1	TRBJ2-1	TRBD2	CASSPHPGSKGGGSSYNEQFF	TGTGCCAGCAGCCCACACCCCGGGAGTAAGGGCGGGGGTAGCTCCTACAATGAGCAGTTCTTC
.	TRBV7-3	TRBJ2-3	TRBD2	CASSSPAGLAGTDTQYF	TGTGCCAGCAGCTCCCCCGCGGGGCTAGCGGGCACAGATACGCAGTATTTT
.	TRBV4-1	TRBJ2-7	TRBD1	CASSPRQGWYEQYF	TGCGCCAGCAGCCCCCGACAGGGTTGGTACGAGCAGTACTTC
.	TRBV7-6	TRBJ2-3	TRBD2	CASSLVASGARSTDTQYF	TGTGCCAGCAGCTTAGTTGCTAGCGGGGCAAGGAGCACAGATACGCAGTATTTT
few	TRBV5-1	TRBJ1-5	TRBD1	CASSPRDSSNQPQHF	TGCGCCAGCAGCCCCCGGGACAGTAGCAATCAGCCCCAGCATTTT
.	TRBV29-1	TRBJ2-2	TRBD2	CSVDVGGDTGELFF	TGCAGCGTTGATGTTGGGGGGGACACCGGGGAGCTGTTTTTT
.	TRBV5-1	TRBJ2-3	TRBD2	CASSSLAGVRGQDTQYF	TGCGCCAGCAGCTCACTAGCGGGAGTACGGGGCCAGGATACGCAGTATTTT
.	TRBV7-3	TRBJ2-1	TRBD1	CASSFKAGTGANEQFF	TGTGCCAGCAGCTTCAAAGCCGGGACAGGGGCTAATGAGCAGTTCTTC
.	TRBV2	TRBJ2-2	TRBD2	CASSRTSGTGELFF	TGTGCCAGCAGCAGGACTAGCGGTACCGGGGAGCTGTTTTTT
.	TRBV12-3/TRBV12-4	TRBJ2-1	TRBD2	CASSPSGRANNEQFF	TGTGCCAGCAGTCCTAGCGGGAGGGCCAACAATGAGCAGTTCTTC
.	TRBV20-1	TRBJ2-7	.	CSASIRYEQYF	TGCAGTGCTAGTATCCGCTACGAGCAGTACTTC
.	TRBV6-2/TRBV6-3	TRBJ2-3	.	CASGGLPTLTDTQYF	TGTGCCAGCGGCGGGCTACCGACCTTGACAGATACGCAGTATTTT
.	TRBV6-2/TRBV6-3	TRBJ2-7	.	CASSLPPFYEQYF	TGTGCCAGCAGTCTACCTCCTTTTTACGAGCAGTACTTC
once	TRBV12-5	TRBJ2-1	.	CASGLPVTYNEQFF	TGTGCTAGTGGTTTGCCCGTTACCTACAATGAGCAGTTCTTC
many	TRBV4-1	TRBJ2-5	.	CASSQDNKQETQYF	TGCGCCAGCAGCCAAGATAACAAGCAAGAGACCCAGTACTTC
.	TRBV4-3	TRBJ2-1	.	CASSQEAANSEQFF	TGCGCCAGCAGCCAAGAGGCGGCTAACAGTGAGCAGTTCTTC
.	TRBV9	TRBJ2-2	.	CASSVDRDYGTGELFF	TGTGCCAGCAGCGTAGATCGTGACTACGGCACCGGGGAGCTGTTTTTT
few	TRBV6-5	TRBJ2-1	.	CASSYREQFF	TGTGCCAGCAGTTACCGTGAGCAGTTCTTC
.	TRBV7-8	TRBJ2-1	TRBD2	CASSPYQGAGGLGEQFF	TGTGCCAGCAGCCCGTACCAGGGCGCGGGGGGGCTCGGTGAGCAGTTCTTC
.	TRBV6-6	TRBJ2-5	TRBD1	CASSPDRGGETQYF	TGTGCCAGCAGTCCTGACAGGGGCGGAGAGACCCAGTACTTC
.	TRBV5-6	TRBJ2-2	TRBD2	CASSQLLAGYTGELFF	TGTGCCAGCAGCCAGTTACTAGCGGGGTACACCGGGGAGCTGTTTTTT
.	TRBV18	TRBJ1-1	.	CASSPGLGDTEAFF	TGTGCCAGCTCACCGGGACTGGGGGACACTGAAGCTTTCTTT
.	TRBV30	TRBJ2-3	TRBD2	CAWGLAGSTDTQYF	TGTGCCTGGGGTCTAGCGGGCTCTACAGATACGCAGTATTTT
few	TRBV12-5	TRBJ2-1	.	CASGLLEGEQFF	TGTGCTAGTGGTTTGCTAGAGGGTGAGCAGTTCTTC
.	TRBV27	TRBJ2-7	TRBD2	CASSSVAGGPYEQYF	TGTGCCAGCAGTTCTGTAGCGGGAGGGCCTTACGAGCAGTACTTC
.	TRBV3-1	TRBJ2-1	.	CASSQDEDSEQFF	TGTGCCAGCAGCCAAGATGAGGACAGCGAGCAGTTCTTC
few	TRBV6-2/TRBV6-3	TRBJ1-5	.	CASSLRDLIRTQPQHF	TGTGCCAGCAGCTTACGTGACCTCATACGGACTCAGCCCCAGCATTTT
.	TRBV7-2	TRBJ2-1	TRBD2	CASSRSGRATYNEQFF	TGTGCCAGCAGCAGGAGCGGGAGGGCGACATACAATGAGCAGTTCTTC
few	TRBV12-3/TRBV12-4	TRBJ2-3	.	CASRRQGGSTDTQYF	TGTGCCAGCAGAAGACAGGGAGGGAGCACAGATACGCAGTATTTT
.	TRBV20-1	TRBJ2-1	TRBD2	CSARVAGGDEQFF	TGCAGTGCTAGAGTAGCGGGGGGCGATGAGCAGTTCTTC
.	TRBV7-9	TRBJ2-7	.	CASSLGWGSRSHEQYF	TGTGCCAGCAGCTTAGGATGGGGGAGCCGGAGCCACGAGCAGTACTTC
few	TRBV20-1	TRBJ2-7	TRBD2	CSAPGTSGRHPYEQYF	TGCAGTGCTCCGGGGACTAGCGGGAGGCATCCTTACGAGCAGTACTTC
many	TRBV7-6	TRBJ2-5	.	CASSSGHLQETQYF	TGTGCCAGCAGCTCCGGACATCTCCAAGAGACCCAGTACTTC
.	TRBV15	TRBJ2-7	.	CATSRGGRDGTYEQYF	TGTGCCACCAGCAGAGGAGGTCGGGACGGTACCTACGAGCAGTACTTC
.	TRBV9	TRBJ2-3	TRBD2	CASSVDPGTSRDTQYF	TGTGCCAGCAGCGTAGACCCCGGGACTAGCCGAGATACGCAGTATTTT